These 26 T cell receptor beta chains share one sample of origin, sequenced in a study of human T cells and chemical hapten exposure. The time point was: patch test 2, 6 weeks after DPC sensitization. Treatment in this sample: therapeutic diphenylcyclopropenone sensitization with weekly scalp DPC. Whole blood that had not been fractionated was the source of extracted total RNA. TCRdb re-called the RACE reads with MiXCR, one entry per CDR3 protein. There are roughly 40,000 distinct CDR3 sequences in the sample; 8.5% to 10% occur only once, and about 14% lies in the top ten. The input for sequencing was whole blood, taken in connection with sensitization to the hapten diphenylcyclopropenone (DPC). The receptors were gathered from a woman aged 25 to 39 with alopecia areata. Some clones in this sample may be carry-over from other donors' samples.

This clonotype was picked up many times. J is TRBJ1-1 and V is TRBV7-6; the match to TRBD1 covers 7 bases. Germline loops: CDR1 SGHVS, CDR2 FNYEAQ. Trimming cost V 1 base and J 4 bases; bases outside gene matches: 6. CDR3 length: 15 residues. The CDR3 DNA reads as TGTGCCAGCAGCTTAGAAGCACAGGGGCTCACTGAAGCTTTCTTT. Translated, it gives CASSLEAQGLTEAFF.

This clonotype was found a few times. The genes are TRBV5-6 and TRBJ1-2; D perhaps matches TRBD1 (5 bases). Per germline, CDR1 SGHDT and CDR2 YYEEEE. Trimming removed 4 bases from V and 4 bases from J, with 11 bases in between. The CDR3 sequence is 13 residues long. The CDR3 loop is CASSPRRVYGYTF. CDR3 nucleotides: TGTGCCAGCAGCCCGCGCAGGGTCTATGGCTACACCTTC. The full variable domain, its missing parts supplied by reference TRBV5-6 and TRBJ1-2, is DAGVTQSPTHLIKTRGQQVTLRCSPKSGHDTVSWYQQALGQGPQFIFQYYEEEERQRGNFPDRFSGHQFPNYSSELNVNALLLGDSALYLCASSPRRVYGYTFGSGTRLTVV.

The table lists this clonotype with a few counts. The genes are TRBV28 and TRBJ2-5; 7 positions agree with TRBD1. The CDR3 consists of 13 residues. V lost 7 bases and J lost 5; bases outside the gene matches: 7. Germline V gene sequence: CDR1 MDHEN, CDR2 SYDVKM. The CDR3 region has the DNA TGTGCCAGCACCTTCAGACAGGGCGAGACCCAGTACTTC. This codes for CASTFRQGETQYF.

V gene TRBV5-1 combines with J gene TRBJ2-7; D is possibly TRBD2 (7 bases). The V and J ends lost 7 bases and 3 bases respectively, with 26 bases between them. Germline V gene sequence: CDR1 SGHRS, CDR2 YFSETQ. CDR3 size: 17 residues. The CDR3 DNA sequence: TGCGCCAGCGTCCCTCCGGGGGGCCGAGATATTAACTACGAGCAGTACTTC. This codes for CASVPPGGRDINYEQYF.

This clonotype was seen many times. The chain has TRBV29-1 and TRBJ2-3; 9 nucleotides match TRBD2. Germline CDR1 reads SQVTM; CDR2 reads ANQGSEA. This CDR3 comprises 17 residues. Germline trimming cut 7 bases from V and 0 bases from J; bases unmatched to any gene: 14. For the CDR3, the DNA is TGCAGCGCCATAAGCCCGGCTAGCGGGGCTAGCACAGATACGCAGTATTTT. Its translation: CSAISPASGASTDTQYF.

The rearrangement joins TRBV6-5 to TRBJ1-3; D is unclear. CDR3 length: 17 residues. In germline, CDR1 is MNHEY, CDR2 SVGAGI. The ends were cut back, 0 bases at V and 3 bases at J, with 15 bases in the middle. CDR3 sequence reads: CASSYSSAGPIGNTIYF. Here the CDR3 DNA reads TGTGCCAGCAGTTACTCGTCGGCCGGCCCAATTGGAAACACCATATATTTT.

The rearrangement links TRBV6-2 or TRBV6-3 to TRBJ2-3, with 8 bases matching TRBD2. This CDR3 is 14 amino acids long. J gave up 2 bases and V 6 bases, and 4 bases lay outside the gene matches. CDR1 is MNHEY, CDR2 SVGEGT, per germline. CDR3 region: CASSPGGDTDTQYF. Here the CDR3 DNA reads TGTGCCAGCAGCCCCGGGGGGGACACAGATACGCAGTATTTT.

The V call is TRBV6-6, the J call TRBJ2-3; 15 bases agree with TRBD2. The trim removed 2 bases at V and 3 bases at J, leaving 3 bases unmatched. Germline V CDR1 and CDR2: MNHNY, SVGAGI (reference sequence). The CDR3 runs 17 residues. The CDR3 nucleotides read TGTGCCAGCAGTTACGGGACTAGCGGGGGGCTAACAGATACGCAGTATTTT. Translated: CASSYGTSGGLTDTQYF.

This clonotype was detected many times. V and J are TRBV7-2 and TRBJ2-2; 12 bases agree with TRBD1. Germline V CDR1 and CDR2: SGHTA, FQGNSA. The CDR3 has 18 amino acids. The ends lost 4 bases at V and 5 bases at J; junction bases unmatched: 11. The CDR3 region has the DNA TGTGCCAGCAGCTCAAGCGGGACAGGGGGCTTAAGGACCGGGGAGCTGTTTTTT. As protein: CASSSSGTGGLRTGELFF.

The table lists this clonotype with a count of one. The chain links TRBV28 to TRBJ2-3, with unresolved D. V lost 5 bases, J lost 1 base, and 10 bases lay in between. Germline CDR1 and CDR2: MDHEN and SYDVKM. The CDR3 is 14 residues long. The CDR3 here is CASSPVPGTDTQYF. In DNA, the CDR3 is TGTGCCAGCAGTCCCGTGCCGGGCACAGATACGCAGTATTTT.

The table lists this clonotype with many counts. CDR3 sequence (DNA): TGTGCCAGCAGTTCTACCAGCCAGACCCAGTACTTC. Its translation is CASSSTSQTQYF. V and J are TRBV27 and TRBJ2-5; D ambiguous. Trimming shortened V by 4 bases and J by 6 bases, and 9 bases separated the two germline ends. This CDR3 spans 12 amino acids. CDR1 is MNHEY and CDR2 is SMNVEV in the germline V gene (reference sequence).

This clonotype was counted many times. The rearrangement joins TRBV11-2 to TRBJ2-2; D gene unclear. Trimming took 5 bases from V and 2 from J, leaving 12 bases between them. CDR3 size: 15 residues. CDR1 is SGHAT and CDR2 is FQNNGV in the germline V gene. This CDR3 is CASSLRQANTGELFF. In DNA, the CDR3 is TGTGCCAGCAGCCTGCGGCAGGCCAACACCGGGGAGCTGTTTTTT.

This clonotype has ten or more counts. The CDR3 spells CASSPESGGAPDTQYF. CDR3 DNA: TGTGCCAGCAGTCCCGAAAGCGGGGGGGCCCCAGATACGCAGTATTTT. This sequence joins TRBV27 and TRBJ2-3; the match to TRBD2 covers 10 bases. The CDR3 totals 16 residues. Germline trimming cut 5 bases from V and 4 bases from J; bases unmatched to any gene: 9. Germline CDR1 reads MNHEY; CDR2 reads SMNVEV (reference sequence).

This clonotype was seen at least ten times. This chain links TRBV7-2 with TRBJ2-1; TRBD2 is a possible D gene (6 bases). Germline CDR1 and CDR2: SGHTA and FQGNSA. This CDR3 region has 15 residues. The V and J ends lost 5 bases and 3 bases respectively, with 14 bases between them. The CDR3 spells CASSLDRGSYNEQFF. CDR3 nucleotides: TGTGCCAGCAGCCTTGATCGGGGGAGCTACAATGAGCAGTTCTTC. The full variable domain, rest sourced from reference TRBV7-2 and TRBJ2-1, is GAGVSQSPSNKVTEKGKDVELRCDPISGHTALYWYRQSLGQGLEFLIYFQGNSAPDKSGLPSDRFSAERTGGSVSTLTIQRTQQEDSAVYLCASSLDRGSYNEQFFGPGTRLTVL.

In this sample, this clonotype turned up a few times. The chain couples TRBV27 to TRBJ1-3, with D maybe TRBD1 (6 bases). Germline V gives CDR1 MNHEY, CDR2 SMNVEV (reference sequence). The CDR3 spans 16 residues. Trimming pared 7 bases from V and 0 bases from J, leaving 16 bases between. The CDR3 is CASKSLVDSSGNTIYF. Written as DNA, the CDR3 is TGTGCCAGCAAAAGTTTAGTGGACAGCTCTGGAAACACCATATATTTT.

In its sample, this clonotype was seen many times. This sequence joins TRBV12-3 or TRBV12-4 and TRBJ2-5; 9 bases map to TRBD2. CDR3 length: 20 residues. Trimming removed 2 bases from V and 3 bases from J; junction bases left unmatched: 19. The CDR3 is CASSLLSPFSASGDEETQYF. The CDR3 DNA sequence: TGTGCCAGCAGTTTATTATCACCTTTTTCGGCTAGCGGGGATGAAGAGACCCAGTACTTC.

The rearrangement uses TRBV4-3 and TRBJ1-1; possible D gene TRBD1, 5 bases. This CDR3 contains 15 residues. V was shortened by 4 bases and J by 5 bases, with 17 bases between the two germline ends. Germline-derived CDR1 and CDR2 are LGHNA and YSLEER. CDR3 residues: CASSPQRGGVTEAFF. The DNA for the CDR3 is TGCGCCAGCAGCCCCCAGAGGGGAGGGGTTACTGAAGCTTTCTTT.

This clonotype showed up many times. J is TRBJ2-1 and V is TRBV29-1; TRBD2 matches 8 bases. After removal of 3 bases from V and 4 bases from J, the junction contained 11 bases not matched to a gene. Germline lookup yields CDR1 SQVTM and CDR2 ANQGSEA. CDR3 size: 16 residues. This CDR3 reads CSVEGGSGGIYNEQFF. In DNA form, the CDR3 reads TGCAGCGTTGAGGGCGGGAGCGGGGGAATTTACAATGAGCAGTTCTTC.

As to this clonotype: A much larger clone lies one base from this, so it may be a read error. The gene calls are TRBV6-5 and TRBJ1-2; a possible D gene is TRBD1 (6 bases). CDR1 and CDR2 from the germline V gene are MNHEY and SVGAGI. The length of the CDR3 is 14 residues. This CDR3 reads CANSPLNRDYGYTF. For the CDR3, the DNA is TGTGCCAACAGTCCCCTGAACAGGGACTATGGCTACACCTTC.

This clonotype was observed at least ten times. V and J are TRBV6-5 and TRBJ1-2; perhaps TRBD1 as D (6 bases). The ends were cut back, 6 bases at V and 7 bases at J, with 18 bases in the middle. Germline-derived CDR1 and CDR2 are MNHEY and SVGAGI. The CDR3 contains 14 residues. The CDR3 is CASSLYTGSAGYTF. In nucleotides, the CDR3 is TGTGCCAGCAGCCTATACACAGGGTCAGCTGGCTACACCTTC.

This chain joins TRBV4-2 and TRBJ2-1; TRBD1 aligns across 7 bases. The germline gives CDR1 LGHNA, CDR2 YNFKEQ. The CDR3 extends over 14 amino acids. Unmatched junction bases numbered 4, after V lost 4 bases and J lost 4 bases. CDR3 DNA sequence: TGTGCCAGCAGCCCACGGGACAGTTACAATGAGCAGTTCTTC. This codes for CASSPRDSYNEQFF.

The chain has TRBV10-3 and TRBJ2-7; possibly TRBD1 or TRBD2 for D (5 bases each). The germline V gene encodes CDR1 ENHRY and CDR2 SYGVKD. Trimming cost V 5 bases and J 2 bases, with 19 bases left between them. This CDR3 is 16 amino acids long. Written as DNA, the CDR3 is TGTGCCATCAGTTCTCCGGGCCCTAGGGGAGCCTACGAGCAGTACTTC. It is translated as CAISSPGPRGAYEQYF.

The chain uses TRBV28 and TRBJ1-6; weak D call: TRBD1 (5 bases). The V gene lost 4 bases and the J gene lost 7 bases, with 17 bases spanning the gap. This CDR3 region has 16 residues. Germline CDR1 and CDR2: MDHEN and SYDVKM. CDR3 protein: CASSSGTGLSNSPLHF. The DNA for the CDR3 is TGTGCCAGCAGTTCGGGGACCGGCCTCTCCAATTCACCCCTCCACTTT.

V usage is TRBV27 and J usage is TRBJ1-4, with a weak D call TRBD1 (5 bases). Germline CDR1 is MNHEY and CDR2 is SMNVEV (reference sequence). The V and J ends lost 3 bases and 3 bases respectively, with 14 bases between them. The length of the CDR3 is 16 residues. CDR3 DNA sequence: TGTGCCAGCAGTTTCGAAAGGGGTGATCCTAATGAAAAACTGTTTTTT. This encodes CASSFERGDPNEKLFF. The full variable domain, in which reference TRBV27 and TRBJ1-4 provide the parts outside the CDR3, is EAQVTQNPRYLITVTGKKLTVTCSQNMNHEYMSWYRQDPGLGLRQIYYSMNVEVTDKGDVPEGYKVSRKEKRNFPLILESPSPNQTSLYFCASSFERGDPNEKLFFGSGTQLSVL.

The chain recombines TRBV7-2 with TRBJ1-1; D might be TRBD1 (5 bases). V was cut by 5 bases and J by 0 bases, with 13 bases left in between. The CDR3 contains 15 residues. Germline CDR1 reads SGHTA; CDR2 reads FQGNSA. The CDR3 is CASSIEGTLNTEAFF. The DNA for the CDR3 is TGTGCCAGCAGCATAGAGGGGACCTTGAACACTGAAGCTTTCTTT.

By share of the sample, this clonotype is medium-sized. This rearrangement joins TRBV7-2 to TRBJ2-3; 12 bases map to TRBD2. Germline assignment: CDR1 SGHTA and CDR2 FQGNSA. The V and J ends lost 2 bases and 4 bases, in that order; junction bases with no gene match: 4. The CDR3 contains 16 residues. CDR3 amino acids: CASSLLAGGMSDTQYF. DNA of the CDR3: TGTGCCAGCAGCTTACTAGCGGGGGGGATGTCAGATACGCAGTATTTT. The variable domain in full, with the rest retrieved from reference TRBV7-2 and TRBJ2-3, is GAGVSQSPSNKVTEKGKDVELRCDPISGHTALYWYRQSLGQGLEFLIYFQGNSAPDKSGLPSDRFSAERTGGSVSTLTIQRTQQEDSAVYLCASSLLAGGMSDTQYFGPGTRLTVL.